This is a list of T cell receptor beta chains from one sample in a study of blood T cells in healthy people across ages. TCRdb re-analysed the 5' RACE reads in MiXCR, keeping a single row per CDR3 protein. The sample carries 1,800,000 or so distinct CDR3 sequences, approximately 40% recorded once. Input material: blood. The receptors were sampled from a human donor in good health. The CDR3 runs from the conserved cysteine through the conserved F or W. The D gene is left open where the match is weak. For some rows the clone size is stated as once, few or many, or as a class when expanded; others skip it.

j_call clone_size v_call d_call cdr3_nt cdr3_aa
TRBJ2-3 - TRBV27 - TGTGCCAGCAGCCTTAGGGGGGGGCCCGGGGATACGCAGTATTTT CASSLRGGPGDTQYF
TRBJ1-1 few TRBV29-1 - TGCAGCGTTGTACAGCTGGGGCGCATGAACACTGAAGCTTTCTTT CSVVQLGRMNTEAFF
TRBJ2-7 - TRBV3-1 - TGTGCCAGCGAAAACCTGTACGAGCAGTACTTC CASENLYEQYF
TRBJ2-2 - TRBV4-3 - TGCGCCAGCAGCGGACGGGAACAGGGGAACACCGGGGAGCTGTTTTTT CASSGREQGNTGELFF
TRBJ1-6 - TRBV5-1 - TGCGCCAGCAGCACACGGGGGGATAATTCACCCCTCCACTTT CASSTRGDNSPLHF
TRBJ1-2 many TRBV5-5 TRBD1 TGTGCCAGCAGCTCGGACAGGGGGTACTATGGCTACACCTTC CASSSDRGYYGYTF
TRBJ2-3 - TRBV4-1 TRBD2 TGCGCCAGCAGCCAAGATCTGGTAGCGGGGGGCCCCTCGCAGTATTTT CASSQDLVAGGPSQYF
TRBJ1-4 - TRBV20-1 - TGCAGTGCTAGAGATCGGGGCAGTTGGGGGGGCGATGAAAAACTGTTTTTT CSARDRGSWGGDEKLFF
TRBJ1-2 few TRBV4-3 - TGCGCCAGCAGCCAAAATTTCGGGGAGTCGGGCTATGGCTACACCTTC CASSQNFGESGYGYTF
TRBJ2-3 - TRBV7-2 TRBD2 TGTGCCAGCAGCTTAGTACTAGCGGGGGTCGATACGCAGTATTTT CASSLVLAGVDTQYF
TRBJ2-1 few TRBV12-3/TRBV12-4 TRBD2 TGTGCCAGCAGTTTAGCCTTACGAGGACTAGCGGTATACAATGAGCAGTTCTTC CASSLALRGLAVYNEQFF
TRBJ1-1 - TRBV24-1 TRBD1 TGTGCCACCAGGGAGACAGGGGGTTCGTACACTGAAGCTTTCTTT CATRETGGSYTEAFF
TRBJ1-1 - TRBV28 - TGTGCCAGCAGTCTCGTGACAGGAGCCGAGAACACTGAAGCTTTCTTT CASSLVTGAENTEAFF
TRBJ2-7 - TRBV4-3 - TGCGCCAGCAGCCAAGGGACAAATCCCTCCTACGAGCAGTACTTC CASSQGTNPSYEQYF
TRBJ1-5 - TRBV7-2 - TGTGTCAGCAGCCAGGAGGCCAATCAGCTCCAGCATTTT CVSSQEANQLQHF
TRBJ2-7 few TRBV12-3/TRBV12-4 TRBD1 TGTGCCAGCAGTTTTGAGACGTCGGGCAGGGGGACCTACGAGCAGTACTTC CASSFETSGRGTYEQYF
TRBJ2-5 few TRBV24-1 - TGTGCCACCAGTGATTTGCAATCGGGGTACCAAGAGACCCAGTACTTC CATSDLQSGYQETQYF
TRBJ1-2 - TRBV15 TRBD1 TGTGCCACCAGCACATGGACAGGGGACTATGGCTACACCTTC CATSTWTGDYGYTF
TRBJ1-2 - TRBV20-1 - TGCAGTGCTGAGGTTACCCATCAAACCGCCCCTTCGGGTAACTATGGCTACACCTTC CSAEVTHQTAPSGNYGYTF